The present T cell receptor (beta chain) was sequenced within a study of T-cell reconstitution after alpha-beta-depleted transplantation in children. CDR1 is SNHLY and CDR2 is FYNNEI in the germline V gene. The CDR3 extends over 14 amino acids. Between the trimmed V and J ends, which lost 7 bases and 0 bases, there was a span of 11 bases. Unique molecular identifiers were incorporated during preparation of the TCRbeta library. TCRdb itself ran the PCR reads through MiXCR, one entry per CDR3 protein. Of almost 600,000 distinct CDR3 sequences in the sample, about a quarter were seen once. This sequence was found in a boy in the first two years of life with Wiskott-Aldrich syndrome, due to receive a stem cell transplant. The sequencing used PBMCs, collected before TCRalphabeta/CD19-depleted stem cell transplant. This rearrangement joins TRBV2 to TRBJ2-3; D unclear. This CDR3 reads CASTSGFSTDTQYF. The CDR3 coding sequence is TGTGCCAGCACATCAGGATTTAGCACAGATACGCAGTATTTT.